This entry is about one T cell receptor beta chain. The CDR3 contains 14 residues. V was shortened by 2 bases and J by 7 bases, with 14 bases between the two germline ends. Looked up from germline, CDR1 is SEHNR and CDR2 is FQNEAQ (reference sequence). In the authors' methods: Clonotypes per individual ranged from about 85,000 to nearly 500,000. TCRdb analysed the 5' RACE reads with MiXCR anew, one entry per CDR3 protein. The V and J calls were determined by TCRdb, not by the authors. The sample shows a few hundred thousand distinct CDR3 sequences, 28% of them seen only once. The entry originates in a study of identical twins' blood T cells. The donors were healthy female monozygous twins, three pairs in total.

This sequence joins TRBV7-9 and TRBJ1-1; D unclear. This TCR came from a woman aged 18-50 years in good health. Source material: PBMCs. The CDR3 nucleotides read TGTGCCAGCAGCTTATTGGCGGGAGCTGGTGAAGCTTTCTTT. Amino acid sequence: CASSLLAGAGEAFF.